A selection of T cell receptor beta chains follows, all from one sample in a study of T cell repertoires in cytomegalovirus infection. TCRdb reprocessed the reads with MiXCR, giving one entry per CDR3 protein. The sample contains around 530,000 distinct CDR3 sequences, more than 15% of which appear only once. Sequenced material: CD8+ T cells from PBMCs. All receptors derive from a human donor in good health (CMV status not recorded). Some clones in this sample may be carry-over from other donors' samples. The CDR3 runs from the conserved cysteine through the conserved F or W. A D gene is named only where the DNA matches it firmly. Clone size is shown for a subset of rows, as once, few, many or a class of expanded clone.

d_call clone_size j_call v_call cdr3_aa cdr3_nt
NA few TRBJ2-1 TRBV3-1 CASSPRVKYNEQFF TGTGCCAGCAGCCCCAGGGTGAAGTACAATGAGCAGTTCTTC
NA few TRBJ1-6 TRBV27 CASSLSREGGSPLHF TGTGCCAGCAGTTTATCACGGGAGGGGGGCTCACCCCTCCACTTT
TRBD2 many TRBJ2-7 TRBV7-2 CASSFGSGLYEQYF TGTGCCAGCAGCTTCGGTAGCGGGTTATACGAGCAGTACTTC
NA many TRBJ1-4 TRBV7-2 CASSFGTSNEKLFF TGTGCCAGCAGCTTCGGGACATCTAATGAAAAACTGTTTTTT
NA many TRBJ2-2 TRBV19 CASSARGQPNTGELFF TGTGCCAGTAGTGCCCGAGGGCAGCCGAACACCGGGGAGCTGTTTTTT
NA NA TRBJ2-7 TRBV4-1 CASSQGGGAYEQYF TGCGCCAGCAGCCAAGGGGGGGGGGCGTACGAGCAGTACTTC
TRBD1 few TRBJ1-1 TRBV9 CASSVTGTATEAFF TGTGCCAGCAGCGTAACCGGGACAGCCACTGAAGCTTTCTTT
NA NA TRBJ1-2 TRBV30 CASREAKYGYTF TGTGCCTCCCGGGAGGCAAAGTATGGCTACACCTTC
NA NA TRBJ1-1 TRBV6-1 CASSSIRGAFERGRESEAFF TGTGCCAGCAGTTCAATCCGGGGGGCTTTCGAACGTGGGAGAGAATCCGAAGCTTTCTTT
NA NA TRBJ2-1 TRBV24-1 CATSDFGWNNEQFF TGTGCCACCAGTGATTTTGGCTGGAACAATGAGCAGTTCTTC
NA many TRBJ2-7 TRBV24-1 CATSDSAPKGSSYEQYF TGTGCCACCAGTGACTCTGCCCCGAAGGGAAGCTCCTACGAGCAGTACTTC
NA NA TRBJ1-2 TRBV3-1 CASSQDMGNFYGYTF TGTGCCAGCAGCCAAGATATGGGGAACTTCTATGGCTACACCTTC
NA many TRBJ2-4 TRBV11-2 CASSLDRVGKNIQYF TGTGCCAGCAGCTTAGACAGGGTGGGCAAAAACATTCAGTACTTC
TRBD1 many TRBJ2-5 TRBV7-9 CASSLAYGQGGETQYF TGTGCCAGCAGCTTAGCGTACGGACAGGGTGGAGAGACCCAGTACTTC
NA many TRBJ1-6 TRBV19 CASSIRQVQGNSPLHF TGTGCCAGTAGTATCCGACAGGTTCAAGGGAATTCACCCCTCCACTTT
NA few TRBJ2-3 TRBV30 CAWSKTGTTDTQYF TGTGCCTGGAGTAAGACAGGGACTACAGATACGCAGTATTTT
NA NA TRBJ2-7 TRBV20-1 CSAPGTLSYEQYF TGCAGTGCTCCAGGGACCTTATCCTACGAGCAGTACTTC
NA many TRBJ2-1 TRBV7-6 CASSPLGDGASFSSYNEQFF TGTGCCAGCAGCCCCTTGGGGGACGGAGCGAGCTTCAGCTCCTACAATGAGCAGTTCTTC
TRBD2 many TRBJ2-1 TRBV7-3 CASSSSGPHGEQFF TGTGCCAGCAGTTCTAGCGGGCCCCATGGGGAGCAGTTCTTC
TRBD2 NA TRBJ2-1 TRBV2 CASSESGRAWNEQFF TGTGCCAGCAGTGAAAGTGGGAGGGCCTGGAATGAGCAGTTCTTC
NA many TRBJ1-6 TRBV11-2 CASSLSVGSPLHF TGTGCCAGCAGCTTAAGTGTGGGCTCACCCCTCCACTTT
NA NA TRBJ2-3 TRBV11-1 CASSLTAVATDTQYF TGTGCCAGCAGCTTAACGGCGGTCGCCACAGATACGCAGTATTTT
NA many TRBJ1-5 TRBV6-5 CASSYTAGGNQPQHF TGTGCCAGCAGTTATACCGCAGGTGGGAATCAGCCCCAGCATTTT
NA few TRBJ2-5 TRBV7-9 CASSPPRDKQETQYF TGTGCCAGCAGCCCCCCCCGGGACAAACAAGAGACCCAGTACTTC
NA NA TRBJ1-6 TRBV27 CASSLGWAVGSPLHF TGTGCCAGCAGTTTAGGGTGGGCAGTCGGTTCACCCCTCCACTTT
NA many TRBJ2-2 TRBV12-5 CASGLVYGPSNTGELFF TGTGCTAGTGGTTTGGTATATGGGCCCAGCAACACCGGGGAGCTGTTTTTT
NA NA TRBJ2-1 TRBV13 CASTQGAGGPYNEQFF TGTGCCAGCACCCAAGGGGCCGGGGGGCCCTACAATGAGCAGTTCTTC
TRBD1 NA TRBJ2-7 TRBV20-1 CSARVRGQRAKYPYEQYF TGCAGTGCTAGAGTGAGGGGGCAACGGGCCAAGTATCCGTACGAGCAGTACTTC
NA many TRBJ1-5 TRBV6-5 CASSSLPTEGEGQPQHF TGTGCCAGCAGCTCGCTCCCCACGGAGGGGGAAGGGCAGCCCCAGCATTTT
NA few TRBJ1-1 TRBV6-1 CASSADGLWNTEAFF TGTGCCAGCAGTGCAGACGGCCTCTGGAACACTGAAGCTTTCTTT
NA NA TRBJ1-1 TRBV20-1 CSARGPYSLNTEAFF TGCAGTGCTAGGGGGCCTTACTCCCTGAACACTGAAGCTTTCTTT
TRBD2 NA TRBJ2-7 TRBV2 CASSEGSGGPYEQYF TGTGCCAGCAGTGAAGGTAGCGGGGGACCCTACGAGCAGTACTTC
NA NA TRBJ2-3 TRBV4-2 CASSQVVTDTQYF TGTGCCAGCAGCCAAGTCGTAACAGATACGCAGTATTTT
TRBD1 NA TRBJ1-4 TRBV9 CASSLPGTGKGNEKLFF TGTGCCAGCAGCTTACCCGGGACAGGGAAGGGTAATGAAAAACTGTTTTTT
NA NA TRBJ2-5 TRBV2 CASSGGRMETQYF TGTGCCAGCAGCGGGGGTAGGATGGAGACCCAGTACTTC
NA NA TRBJ1-5 TRBV20-1 CSAGERSDSNQPQHF TGCAGTGCTGGCGAGAGGTCGGACTCCAATCAGCCCCAGCATTTT
NA NA TRBJ1-1 TRBV28 CASSPDRFITEAFF TGTGCCAGCAGCCCAGACAGGTTCATAACTGAAGCTTTCTTT
TRBD2 NA TRBJ2-7 TRBV2 CASSGTSGGLCYEKYF TGTGCCAGCAGCGGGACTAGCGGGGGGCTCTGCTACGAGAAGTACTTC
TRBD2 NA TRBJ2-5 TRBV2 CASSGRGLAGFGTQYF TGTGCCAGCAGTGGAAGAGGACTAGCGGGGTTCGGGACCCAGTACTTC
TRBD2 few TRBJ2-7 TRBV5-1 CASSLFWGRVYEQYF TGCGCCAGCAGCTTGTTTTGGGGGAGGGTCTACGAGCAGTACTTC
NA few TRBJ1-4 TRBV14 CASRGGTFEKLFF TGTGCCAGCCGAGGAGGGACATTTGAAAAACTGTTTTTT
NA many TRBJ1-1 TRBV12-3/TRBV12-4 CASIPGPGFLMNTEAFF TGTGCCAGCATCCCTGGGCCAGGCTTCCTCATGAACACTGAAGCTTTCTTT
NA NA TRBJ2-7 TRBV12-3/TRBV12-4 CASSVIGTGYEQYF TGTGCCAGCAGTGTGATTGGGACGGGCTACGAGCAGTACTTC
TRBD1 many TRBJ2-5 TRBV12-3/TRBV12-4 CASSSGLGQGETQYF TGTGCCAGCAGTTCAGGGCTCGGACAGGGGGAGACCCAGTACTTC
NA NA TRBJ2-5 TRBV4-1 CASSHLYSTQETQYF TGCGCCAGCAGCCACCTGTACAGTACCCAAGAGACCCAGTACTTC
TRBD1 many TRBJ2-3 TRBV25-1 CASSEFNRGRSTDTQYF TGTGCCAGCAGTGAATTTAACAGGGGCCGAAGCACAGATACGCAGTATTTT
TRBD1 many TRBJ1-5 TRBV27 CASSPRGQGLSGNQPQHF TGTGCCAGCAGCCCCCGGGGACAGGGTCTTAGTGGCAATCAGCCCCAGCATTTT
NA few TRBJ2-5 TRBV27 CASSPILGRLQETQYF TGTGCCAGCAGTCCAATTCTAGGACGCCTACAAGAGACCCAGTACTTC
NA many TRBJ2-2 TRBV12-3/TRBV12-4 CASSLSPGLINTGELFF TGTGCCAGCAGCCTTTCGCCAGGACTAATAAACACCGGGGAGCTGTTTTTT
NA few TRBJ1-2 TRBV20-1 CSARAHRMPNYGYTF TGCAGTGCTAGAGCCCACAGGATGCCAAACTATGGCTACACCTTC
TRBD2 many TRBJ2-1 TRBV7-2 CASSSNSGIHWSEQFF TGTGCCAGCAGCTCAAATAGCGGGATCCACTGGAGTGAGCAGTTCTTC
NA many TRBJ1-3 TRBV7-2 CASSLDTRPGNTIYF TGTGCCAGCAGCTTAGATACGCGTCCTGGAAACACCATATATTTT
NA NA TRBJ1-1 TRBV24-1 CATSAPGAFF TGTGCCACCTCGGCGCCAGGAGCTTTCTTT
NA many TRBJ1-1 TRBV7-8 CASSLVGGLRPMNTEAFF TGTGCCAGCAGCTTAGTAGGAGGGCTAAGGCCTATGAACACTGAAGCTTTCTTT
TRBD2 few TRBJ2-7 TRBV6-6 CASSYSSSGKHEQYF TGTGCCAGCAGTTACTCGAGTAGCGGGAAACACGAGCAGTACTTC
TRBD2 NA TRBJ2-3 TRBV12-3/TRBV12-4 CASSSGEAGGTTDTQYF TGTGCCAGCAGTTCTGGGGAAGCGGGGGGAACAACAGATACGCAGTATTTT
NA NA TRBJ1-1 TRBV15 CATSTRGTGREAFF TGTGCCACCAGCACCAGGGGCACGGGACGTGAAGCTTTCTTT
TRBD1 many TRBJ2-7 TRBV7-9 CASSLTTGSDEQYF TGTGCCAGCAGCTTAACGACAGGGTCCGACGAGCAGTACTTC
NA NA TRBJ1-5 TRBV19 CASSDRDTIQPQHF TGTGCCAGTAGTGACCGGGACACCATACAGCCCCAGCATTTT